This TCR beta chain was sequenced during a study of blood T cell repertoires in COVID-19. Patients from Seattle were sampled longitudinally, starting during active infection. This clone was observed a single time. The V and J ends lost 6 bases and 2 bases respectively, with 11 bases between them. Germline assignment: CDR1 MNHEY and CDR2 SVGAGI. The CDR3 is made up of 15 amino acids. The data were produced by immunoSEQ multiplex PCR, yet TCRdb's version contains in-frame clones alone and is incomplete. The table includes 250,000 or so clones, about 87% detected once. The source of this sequence is a man aged 25-45 years with COVID-19, enrolled during active disease. The material sequenced was peripheral blood. This sequence joins TRBV6-5 and TRBJ2-6; D not resolved. CDR3 nucleotides: TGTGCCAGCAGCCTTACTAAGGCTGGGGCCAACGTCCTGACTTTC. Protein product: CASSLTKAGANVLTF.